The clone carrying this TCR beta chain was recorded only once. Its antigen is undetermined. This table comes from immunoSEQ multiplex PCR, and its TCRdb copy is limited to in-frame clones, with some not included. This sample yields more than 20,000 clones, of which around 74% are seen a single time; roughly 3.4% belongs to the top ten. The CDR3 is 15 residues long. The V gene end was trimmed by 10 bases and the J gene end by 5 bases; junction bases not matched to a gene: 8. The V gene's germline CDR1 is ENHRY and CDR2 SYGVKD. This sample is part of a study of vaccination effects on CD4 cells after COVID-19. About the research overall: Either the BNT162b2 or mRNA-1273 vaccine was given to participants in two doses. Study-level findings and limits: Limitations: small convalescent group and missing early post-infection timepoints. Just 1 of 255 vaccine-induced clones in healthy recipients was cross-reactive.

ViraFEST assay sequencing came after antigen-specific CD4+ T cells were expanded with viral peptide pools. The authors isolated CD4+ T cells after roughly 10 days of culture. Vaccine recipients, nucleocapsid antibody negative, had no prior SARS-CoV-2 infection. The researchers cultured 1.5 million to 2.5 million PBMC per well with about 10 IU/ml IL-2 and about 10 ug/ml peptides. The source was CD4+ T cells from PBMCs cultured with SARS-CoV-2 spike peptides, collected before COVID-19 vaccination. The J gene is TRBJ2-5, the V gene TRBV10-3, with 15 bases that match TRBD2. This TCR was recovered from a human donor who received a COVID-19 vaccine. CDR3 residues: CAKRTSGGAGETQYF. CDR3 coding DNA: TGTGCCAAGAGGACTAGCGGGGGGGCAGGGGAGACCCAGTACTTC.